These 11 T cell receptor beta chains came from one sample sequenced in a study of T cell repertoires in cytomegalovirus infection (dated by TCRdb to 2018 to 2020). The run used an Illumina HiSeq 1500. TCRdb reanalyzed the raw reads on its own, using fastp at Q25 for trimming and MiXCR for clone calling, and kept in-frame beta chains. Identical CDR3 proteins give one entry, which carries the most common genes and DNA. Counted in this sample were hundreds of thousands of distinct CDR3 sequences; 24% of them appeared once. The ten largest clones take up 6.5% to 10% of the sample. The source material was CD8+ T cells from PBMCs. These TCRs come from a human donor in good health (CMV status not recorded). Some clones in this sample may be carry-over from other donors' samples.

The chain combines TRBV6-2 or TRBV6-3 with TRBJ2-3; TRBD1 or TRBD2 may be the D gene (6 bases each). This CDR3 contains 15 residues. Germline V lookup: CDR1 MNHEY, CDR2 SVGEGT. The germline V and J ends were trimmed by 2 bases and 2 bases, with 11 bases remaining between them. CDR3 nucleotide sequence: TGTGCCAGCAGTTACGAGGGGGGATACACAGATACGCAGTATTTT. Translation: CASSYEGGYTDTQYF.

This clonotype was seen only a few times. The CDR3 coding sequence is TGTGCCAGCCACAGGGAGACAACTAATGAAAAACTGTTTTTT. Translated: CASHRETTNEKLFF. The rearrangement uses TRBV6-6 and TRBJ1-4, with D possibly matching TRBD1 (6 bases). Germline CDR1 and CDR2: MNHNY and SVGAGI (reference sequence). The CDR3 contains 14 residues. Trimming removed 8 bases from V and 0 bases from J, with 10 bases in between.

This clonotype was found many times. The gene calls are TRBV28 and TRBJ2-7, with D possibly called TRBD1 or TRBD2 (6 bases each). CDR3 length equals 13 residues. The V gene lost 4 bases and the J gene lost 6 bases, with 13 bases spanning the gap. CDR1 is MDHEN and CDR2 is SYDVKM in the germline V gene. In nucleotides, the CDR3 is TGTGCCAGCAGTTCCCTTGGGGGGCTCGAGCAGTACGTC. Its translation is CASSSLGGLEQYV.

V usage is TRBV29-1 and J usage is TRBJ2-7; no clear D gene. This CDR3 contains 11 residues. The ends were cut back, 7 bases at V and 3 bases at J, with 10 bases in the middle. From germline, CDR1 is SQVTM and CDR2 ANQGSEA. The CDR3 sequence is CSGLKGYEQYF. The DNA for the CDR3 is TGCAGCGGACTCAAGGGCTACGAGCAGTACTTC.

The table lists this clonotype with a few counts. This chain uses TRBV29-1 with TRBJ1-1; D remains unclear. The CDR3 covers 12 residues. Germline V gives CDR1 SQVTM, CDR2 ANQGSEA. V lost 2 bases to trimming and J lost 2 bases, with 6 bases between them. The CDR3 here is CSVETGNTEAFF. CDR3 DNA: TGCAGCGTTGAAACGGGTAACACTGAAGCTTTCTTT.

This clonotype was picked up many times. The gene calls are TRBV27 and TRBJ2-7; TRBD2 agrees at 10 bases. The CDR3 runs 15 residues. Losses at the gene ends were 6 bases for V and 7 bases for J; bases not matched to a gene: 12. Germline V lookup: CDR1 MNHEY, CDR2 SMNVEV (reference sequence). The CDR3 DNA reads TGTGCCAGCAGCCTCCCCTCAGCGGGGGGGAGGGAGCAGTACTTC. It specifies CASSLPSAGGREQYF.

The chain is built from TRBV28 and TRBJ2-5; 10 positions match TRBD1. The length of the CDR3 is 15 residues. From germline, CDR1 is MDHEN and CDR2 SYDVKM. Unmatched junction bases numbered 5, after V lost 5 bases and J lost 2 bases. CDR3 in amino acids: CASSVGQGEQETQYF. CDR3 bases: TGTGCCAGCAGTGTAGGACAGGGGGAACAAGAGACCCAGTACTTC. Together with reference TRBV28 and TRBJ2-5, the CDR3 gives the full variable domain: DVKVTQSSRYLVKRTGEKVFLECVQDMDHENMFWYRQDPGLGLRLIYFSYDVKMKEKGDIPEGYSVSREKKERFSLILESASTNQTSMYLCASSVGQGEQETQYFGPGTRLLVL.

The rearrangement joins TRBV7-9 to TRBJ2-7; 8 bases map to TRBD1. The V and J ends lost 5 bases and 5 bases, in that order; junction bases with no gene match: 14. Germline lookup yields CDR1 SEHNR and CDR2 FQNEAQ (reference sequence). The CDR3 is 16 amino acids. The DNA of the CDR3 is TGTGCCAGCAGCCCTAGTCTTGCAGGGGGCATCAACGAGCAGTACGTC. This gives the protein CASSPSLAGGINEQYV.

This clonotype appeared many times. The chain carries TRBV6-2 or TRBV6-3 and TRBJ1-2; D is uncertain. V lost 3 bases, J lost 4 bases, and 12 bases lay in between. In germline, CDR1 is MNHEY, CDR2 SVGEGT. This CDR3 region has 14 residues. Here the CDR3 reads CASSYQSLSYGYTF. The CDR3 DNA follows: TGTGCCAGCAGTTATCAGAGCCTAAGCTATGGCTACACCTTC.

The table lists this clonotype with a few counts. In DNA, the CDR3 is TGTGCCAGCAGTTCACCGACTAGCGGGGCGACTTATACCTACAATGAGCAGTTCTTC. The encoded protein is CASSSPTSGATYTYNEQFF. This chain joins TRBV6-2 or TRBV6-3 and TRBJ2-1; 11 nucleotides line up with TRBD2. Germline lookup yields CDR1 MNHEY and CDR2 SVGEGT. The CDR3 runs 19 residues. V lost 4 bases, J lost 2 bases, and 13 bases stayed unmatched.

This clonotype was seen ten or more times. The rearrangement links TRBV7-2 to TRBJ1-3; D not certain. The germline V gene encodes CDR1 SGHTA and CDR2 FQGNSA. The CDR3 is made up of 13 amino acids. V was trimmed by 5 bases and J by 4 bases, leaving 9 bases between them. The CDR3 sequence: CASSGYSGNTIYF. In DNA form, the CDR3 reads TGTGCCAGCAGCGGATACTCCGGAAACACCATATATTTT.